The 9 T cell receptor beta chains given below trace back to one sample, sequenced in a study of T cell changes during pregnancy in multiple sclerosis. TCRdb's copy holds only in-frame clones and misses some; the assay was immunoSEQ multiplex PCR. The sample records about 92,000 clones, around 92% being singletons. The sample was peripheral blood, taken in the first trimester of pregnancy. Source of these receptors: a female donor with multiple sclerosis, enrolled in a pregnancy study.

The genes are TRBV19 and TRBJ2-5, with 7 bases identical to TRBD2. CDR3 length: 15 residues. Trimming took 4 bases from V and 2 from J; bases not matched to a gene: 7. Germline CDR1 reads LNHDA; CDR2 reads SQIVND (reference sequence). CDR3 DNA sequence: TGTGCCAGTAGTACCCGAAGGACTAGTCAAGAGACCCAGTACTTC. This translates into CASSTRRTSQETQYF.

The rearrangement links TRBV28 to TRBJ2-2; no clear D. V lost 6 bases and J 4 bases, leaving 15 bases between the germline ends. The CDR3 consists of 15 residues. Germline loops: CDR1 MDHEN, CDR2 SYDVKM. The CDR3 DNA sequence: TGTGCCAGCAGAATTTCTGGGCTTTTCACCGGGGAGCTGTTTTTT. Protein sequence: CASRISGLFTGELFF.

This rearrangement joins TRBV11-1 to TRBJ1-2; TRBD1 matches 8 bases. V shed 5 bases and J 5 bases; nucleotides not matched to a gene: 4. Germline V gene sequence: CDR1 SGHAT, CDR2 FQDESV (reference sequence). This CDR3 comprises 13 residues. The CDR3 sequence: CASSVTGAYGYTF. CDR3 sequence (DNA): TGTGCCAGCAGCGTGACAGGGGCTTATGGCTACACCTTC.

The CDR3 is CASSLGQPGRYGYTF. DNA of the CDR3: TGTGCCAGCAGCTTGGGGCAGCCGGGGAGGTATGGCTACACCTTC. The chain combines TRBV5-6 with TRBJ1-2; no reliable D call. V shed 0 bases and J shed 5 bases, with 14 bases lying between them. The germline CDR1 and CDR2 sequences are SGHDT and YYEEEE. The CDR3 length is 15 residues.

The chain employs TRBV2 and TRBJ2-5; no clear D gene. Germline V lookup: CDR1 SNHLY, CDR2 FYNNEI. The germline V and J ends were trimmed by 6 bases and 0 bases, with 8 bases remaining between them. The CDR3 is made up of 13 amino acids. The CDR3 is CASSGLYQETQYF. The CDR3 bases are TGTGCCAGCAGCGGGTTGTACCAAGAGACCCAGTACTTC.

V and J are TRBV27 and TRBJ1-5; D call uncertain. Per the germline V gene, CDR1 is MNHEY and CDR2 is SMNVEV (reference sequence). The CDR3 has 11 amino acids. The V gene lost 6 bases and the J gene lost 12 bases, with 12 bases spanning the gap. The CDR3 protein is CASSSGLVQHF. CDR3 nucleotides: TGTGCCAGCAGCTCTGGACTGGTCCAGCATTTT.

This clone is a singleton in its sample. CDR3 in amino acids: CASSPRRGETQYF. CDR3 sequence (DNA): TGTGCCAGCAGTCCACGCAGGGGAGAGACCCAGTACTTC. The chain is built from TRBV27 and TRBJ2-5; possibly TRBD1 for D (6 bases). The V gene lost 5 bases and the J gene lost 4 bases, with 11 bases spanning the gap. CDR1 is MNHEY and CDR2 is SMNVEV in the germline V gene (reference sequence). The CDR3 has 13 residues.

The chain couples TRBV2 to TRBJ1-2; D perhaps matches TRBD1 (5 bases). The CDR3 is made up of 15 amino acids. The germline V and J ends were trimmed by 4 bases and 1 base, with 13 bases remaining between them. The germline CDR1 and CDR2 sequences are SNHLY and FYNNEI. CDR3 nucleotides: TGTGCCAGCAGTGTCGTCTACAGGCATAACTATGGCTACACCTTC. Translation gives CASSVVYRHNYGYTF.

The count of this clone is one. This chain links TRBV19 with TRBJ2-2, with 7 bases fitting TRBD2. This CDR3 has 15 residues. The trim removed 10 bases at V and 5 bases at J, leaving 13 bases unmatched. Germline V lookup: CDR1 LNHDA, CDR2 SQIVND (reference sequence). CDR3 region: CATSPREVGTGELFF. The DNA of the CDR3 is TGTGCCACCTCCCCACGGGAGGTAGGTACCGGGGAGCTGTTTTTT.